These 22 T cell receptor beta chains originate from one sample sequenced in a study of T cells after yellow fever vaccination. MiXCR, applied by TCRdb to the 5' RACE reads, yields one record per CDR3 protein. The sample shows roughly 310,000 distinct CDR3 sequences, roughly 4% of them seen only once. The sequencing used PBMCs, collected on the day of the yellow fever booster vaccination. The receptor set was obtained from a man aged 18 to 29 who received the YFV17D yellow fever vaccine.

This clonotype was seen at least ten times. J is TRBJ2-3 and V is TRBV6-5, with D perhaps TRBD1 or TRBD2 (5 bases each). This CDR3 is built from 15 residues. Germline-derived CDR1 and CDR2 are MNHEY and SVGAGI. V lost 0 bases and J lost 4, with 11 bases in between. In nucleotides, the CDR3 is TGTGCCAGCAGTTACTCGATGGGGGACCCAGATACGCAGTATTTT. Translating it yields CASSYSMGDPDTQYF.

This clonotype was seen repeatedly, ten times or more. This chain connects TRBV7-9 to TRBJ1-1, with D possibly being TRBD1 (6 bases). The CDR3 runs to 12 residues. The germline gives CDR1 SEHNR, CDR2 FQNEAQ (reference sequence). V was shortened by 5 bases and J by 8 bases, with 12 bases between the two germline ends. Here the CDR3 DNA reads TGTGCCAGCAGCCCCCCCGGGACAGAAGCTTTCTTT. Its protein product is CASSPPGTEAFF.

This clonotype was seen only a few times. The chain employs TRBV19 and TRBJ2-3; 7 bases align to TRBD1. The CDR3 covers 16 residues. From germline, CDR1 is LNHDA and CDR2 SQIVND (reference sequence). The V gene end was trimmed by 1 base and the J gene end by 2 bases; junction bases not matched to a gene: 6. The CDR3 nucleotides read TGTGCCAGTAGTATAGGGGACAGCCACTACACAGATACGCAGTATTTT. This codes for CASSIGDSHYTDTQYF.

In this sample, this clonotype turned up many times. The chain recombines TRBV12-3 or TRBV12-4 with TRBJ2-4, with D maybe TRBD2 (5 bases). The CDR3 covers 15 residues. The V and J ends lost 1 base and 3 bases respectively, with 10 bases between them. CDR3 amino acids: CASSLGGPIKNIQYF. CDR3 DNA: TGTGCCAGCAGTTTAGGAGGGCCGATCAAAAACATTCAGTACTTC.

The sample holds a few counts of this clonotype. The chain has TRBV20-1 and TRBJ2-2, with 7 bases aligning to TRBD1. Germline values: CDR1 DFQATT, CDR2 SNEGSKA (reference sequence). This CDR3 has 15 amino acids. V shed 5 bases, J shed 2 bases, and the junction held 8 bases outside the gene matches. The CDR3 here is CSAARQGPNTGELFF. The CDR3, as DNA: TGCAGTGCTGCCCGACAGGGCCCCAACACCGGGGAGCTGTTTTTT.

The sample holds a few counts of this clonotype. The chain links TRBV7-2 to TRBJ2-7; D perhaps matches TRBD2 (6 bases). The CDR3 consists of 13 residues. Trimming removed 8 bases at V and 7 bases at J, with 18 bases between. Germline lookup yields CDR1 SGHTA and CDR2 FQGNSA. CDR3 sequence (DNA): TGTGCCAGCGGGGACTCGTCGCGTTGGGAGCAGTACTTC. Translated, it gives CASGDSSRWEQYF.

The table lists this clonotype with a few counts. This chain uses TRBV7-2 with TRBJ2-6, with D perhaps matching TRBD2 (5 bases). Trimming left V 2 bases short and J 4 bases short, with 15 bases between. CDR1 is SGHTA, CDR2 FQGNSA, per germline. The CDR3 has 17 amino acids. The CDR3 sequence is CASSLPPDSLGANVLTF. For the CDR3, the DNA is TGTGCCAGCAGCTTACCCCCGGACTCTTTGGGGGCCAACGTCCTGACTTTC.

The chain recombines TRBV5-1 with TRBJ1-5, with TRBD1 matching 8 bases. CDR3 length: 15 residues. J lost 5 bases, V lost 4 bases, and 8 bases had no gene match. CDR1 is SGHRS and CDR2 is YFSETQ in the germline V gene. In DNA, the CDR3 is TGCGCCAGCAGCCCCCTCGGGACAGGCGATCAGCCCCAGCATTTT. Protein: CASSPLGTGDQPQHF.

The sample holds a few counts of this clonotype. The rearrangement uses TRBV5-4 and TRBJ2-1; D is unclear. V gave up 2 bases and J gave up 8 bases, with 14 bases separating them. The CDR3 is made up of 14 amino acids. Looked up from germline, CDR1 is SGHNT and CDR2 is YYREEE (reference sequence). The CDR3 loop is CASSFPASIDEQFF. As DNA, the CDR3 is TGTGCCAGCAGCTTCCCAGCGTCCATCGATGAGCAGTTCTTC.

This rearrangement joins TRBV6-2 or TRBV6-3 to TRBJ2-1; TRBD1 matches at 8 bases. The germline gives CDR1 MNHEY, CDR2 SVGEGT. V shed 0 bases and J 8 bases; nucleotides not matched to a gene: 9. The CDR3 is 16 amino acids. The CDR3 bases are TGTGCCAGCAGTTACTCTGAGGGACAGGCCACATATGAGCAGTTCTTC. Amino acids: CASSYSEGQATYEQFF.

The table lists this clonotype with a few counts. The chain has TRBV7-2 and TRBJ1-5; D might be TRBD1 (6 bases). Germline CDR1 SGHTA, CDR2 FQGNSA. The CDR3 contains 15 residues. Trimming left V 5 bases short and J 6 bases short, with 17 bases between. The CDR3 spells CASSPTGVTIQPQHF. As DNA, the CDR3 is TGTGCCAGCAGCCCGACAGGTGTTACCATTCAGCCCCAGCATTTT.

The chain links TRBV15 to TRBJ1-2, with D perhaps matching TRBD1 (6 bases). The CDR3 is made up of 16 amino acids. Germline V gives CDR1 LNHNV, CDR2 YYDKDF (reference sequence). V was shortened by 0 bases and J by 5 bases, with 16 bases between the two germline ends. CDR3 sequence: CATSRDTGTSFYGYTF. Here the CDR3 DNA reads TGTGCCACCAGCAGAGATACGGGGACATCTTTTTATGGCTACACCTTC.

This clonotype occurred many times. This sequence joins TRBV29-1 and TRBJ2-3, with D unclear. V shed 5 bases and J shed 0 bases, with 6 bases lying between them. The CDR3 length is 12 residues. Germline CDR1 reads SQVTM; CDR2 reads ANQGSEA. The CDR3 loop is CSVPDSTDTQYF. CDR3 DNA sequence: TGCAGCGTTCCCGACAGCACAGATACGCAGTATTTT.

This clonotype was seen at least ten times. This chain uses TRBV7-3 with TRBJ1-5; no firm D call. This CDR3 spans 13 amino acids. The V end was cut by 2 bases, the J end by 6 bases, with 8 bases between. Germline CDR1 SGHTA, CDR2 FQGTGA. The CDR3, as DNA: TGTGCCAGCAGCTTACGAGCGGGTCAGCCCCAGCATTTT. This translates into CASSLRAGQPQHF.

Only a few counts were recorded for this clonotype. The CDR3 nucleotides are TGTGCCAGCAGTGATAGCGGGAATAGGCAAGAGACCCAGTACTTC. Amino acids: CASSDSGNRQETQYF. The chain couples TRBV25-1 to TRBJ2-5; TRBD2 matches at 8 bases. Trimming cost V 3 bases and J 2 bases; bases outside gene matches: 5. The V gene's germline CDR1 is MGHDK and CDR2 SYGVNS. This CDR3 has 15 amino acids.

The table lists this clonotype with a few counts. The chain has TRBV24-1 and TRBJ2-3, with D possibly being TRBD1 (6 bases). This CDR3 contains 13 residues. Per germline, CDR1 KGHDR and CDR2 SFDVKD. The V gene lost 4 bases and the J gene lost 9 bases, with 13 bases spanning the gap. CDR3 in DNA: TGTGCCACCAGTGAACCCGAGGGGGAGACGCAGTATTTT. Translated, it gives CATSEPEGETQYF.

A few counts support this clonotype. V and J are TRBV7-2 and TRBJ2-5, with 9 positions matching TRBD2. The germline CDR1 and CDR2 sequences are SGHTA and FQGNSA. CDR3 length: 16 residues. J was trimmed by 2 bases and V by 0 bases; bases with no gene match: 4. CDR3 residues: CASSLALAGGQETQYF. The CDR3 DNA follows: TGTGCCAGCAGCTTAGCGCTCGCGGGGGGGCAAGAGACCCAGTACTTC.

This clonotype was counted ten times or more. In nucleotides, the CDR3 is TGCAGTGCTAGACCCCTTGGTAACTCCTACGAGCAGTACGTC. It codes for CSARPLGNSYEQYV. The V gene is TRBV20-1, the J gene TRBJ2-7; D uncertain. V was shortened by 2 bases and J by 0 bases, with 11 bases between the two germline ends. The CDR3 length is 14 residues. Germline lookup yields CDR1 DFQATT and CDR2 SNEGSKA (reference sequence).

The table lists this clonotype with many counts. The CDR3 nucleotides are TGTGCCAGCAGCTTCGCGGCGGAAGAGACCCAGTACTTC. This codes for CASSFAAEETQYF. The rearrangement joins TRBV7-2 to TRBJ2-5, with D unclear. With 3 bases removed from V and 3 bases from J, the gap between germline ends came to 8 bases. The CDR3 runs to 13 residues. From germline, CDR1 is SGHTA and CDR2 FQGNSA.

This clonotype has just a few counts. CDR3 protein: CASSQDVRETQYF. The CDR3 DNA follows: TGCGCCAGCAGCCAAGATGTAAGAGAGACCCAGTACTTC. The genes are TRBV4-3 and TRBJ2-5; D unclear. The V gene's germline CDR1 is LGHNA and CDR2 YSLEER. The CDR3 is 13 residues long. V was clipped by 0 bases and J by 4 bases, with 6 bases between them.

This clonotype came up many times. The V call is TRBV7-2, the J call TRBJ1-3, with D perhaps TRBD1 (6 bases). Germline assignment: CDR1 SGHTA and CDR2 FQGNSA. CDR3 length: 16 amino acids. The V end lost 5 bases, the J end lost 4 bases, and 18 bases lay between the germline ends. Here the CDR3 DNA reads TGTGCCAGCAGCCCCCCCGGACAGACCCTCGGAAACACCATATATTTT. This codes for CASSPPGQTLGNTIYF.

V is TRBV29-1 and J is TRBJ1-1; D remains ambiguous. Germline V gene lookup returns CDR1 SQVTM and CDR2 ANQGSEA. The CDR3 has 12 residues. The V end lost 6 bases, the J end lost 5 bases, and 13 bases lay between the germline ends. The CDR3 spells CSVSHGGTEAFF. CDR3 in DNA: TGCAGCGTGTCTCATGGAGGGACTGAAGCTTTCTTT. Based on the CDR3 plus reference TRBV29-1 and TRBJ1-1, the full variable domain is SAVISQKPSRDICQRGTSLTIQCQVDSQVTMMFWYRQQPGQSLTLIATANQGSEATYESGFVIDKFPISRPNLTFSTLTVSNMSPEDSSIYLCSVSHGGTEAFFGQGTRLTVV.